This record concerns one TCR beta chain sequence. No antigen is known for it. The data originate from a study of CD8 T cells in ankylosing spondylitis. For TCR beta, libraries came from quantitative 5'-RACE with molecular barcodes. TCRdb re-called the 5' RACE reads through MiXCR, storing one row per CDR3 protein. The repertoire holds around 490,000 distinct CDR3 sequences, with roughly 5% as singletons. Trimming left V 3 bases short and J 3 bases short, with 6 bases between. The CDR3 contains 14 residues. In germline, CDR1 is KGHSH, CDR2 LQKENI. Broader study findings: The study identified a TCR beta motif of under ten highly homologous variants that appeared characteristic of ankylosing spondylitis blood.

The gene calls are TRBV18 and TRBJ2-6; D is perhaps TRBD1 (5 bases). This TCR came from a male donor with ankylosing spondylitis. Sequencing was done on a sample of blood, either unsorted or a sorted T cell fraction (not recorded which). CDR3 DNA sequence: TGTGCCAGCTCACCGGGGCGTGGGGCCAACGTCCTGACTTTC. Protein product: CASSPGRGANVLTF.